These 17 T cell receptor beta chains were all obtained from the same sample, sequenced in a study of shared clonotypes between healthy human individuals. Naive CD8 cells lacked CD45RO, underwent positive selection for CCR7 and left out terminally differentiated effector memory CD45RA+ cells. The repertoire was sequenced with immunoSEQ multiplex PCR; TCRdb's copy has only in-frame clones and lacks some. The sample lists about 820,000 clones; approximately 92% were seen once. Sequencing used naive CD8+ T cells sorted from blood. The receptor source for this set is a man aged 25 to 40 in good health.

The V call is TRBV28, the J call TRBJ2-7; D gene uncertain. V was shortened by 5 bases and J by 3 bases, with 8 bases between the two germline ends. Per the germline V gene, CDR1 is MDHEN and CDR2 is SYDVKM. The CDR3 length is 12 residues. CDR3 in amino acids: CASSLKFYEQYF. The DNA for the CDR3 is TGTGCCAGCAGTCTGAAGTTCTACGAGCAGTACTTC.

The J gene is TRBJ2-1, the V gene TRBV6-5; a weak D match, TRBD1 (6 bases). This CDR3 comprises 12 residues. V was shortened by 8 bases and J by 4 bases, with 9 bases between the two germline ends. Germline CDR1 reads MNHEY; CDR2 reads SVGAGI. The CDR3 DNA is TGTGCCAGCGGGGGACATTACAATGAGCAGTTCTTC. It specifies CASGGHYNEQFF.

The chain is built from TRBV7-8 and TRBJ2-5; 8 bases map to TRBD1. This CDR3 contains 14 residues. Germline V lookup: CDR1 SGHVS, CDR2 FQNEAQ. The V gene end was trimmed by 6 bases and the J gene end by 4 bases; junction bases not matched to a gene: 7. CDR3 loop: CASSFGQGPETQYF. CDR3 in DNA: TGTGCCAGCAGTTTCGGACAGGGCCCAGAGACCCAGTACTTC.

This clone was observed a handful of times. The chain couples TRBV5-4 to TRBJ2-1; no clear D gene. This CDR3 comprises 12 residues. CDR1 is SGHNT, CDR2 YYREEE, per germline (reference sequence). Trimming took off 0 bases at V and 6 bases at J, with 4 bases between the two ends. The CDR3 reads CASSLDSNEQFF. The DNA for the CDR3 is TGTGCCAGCAGCTTGGATAGCAATGAGCAGTTCTTC.

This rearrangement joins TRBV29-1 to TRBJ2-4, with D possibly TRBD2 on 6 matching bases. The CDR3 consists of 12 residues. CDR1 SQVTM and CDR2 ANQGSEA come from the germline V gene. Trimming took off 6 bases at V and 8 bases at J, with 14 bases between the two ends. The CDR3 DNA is TGCAGCGTCTTCGATTGGGGGGACATTCAGTACTTC. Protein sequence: CSVFDWGDIQYF.

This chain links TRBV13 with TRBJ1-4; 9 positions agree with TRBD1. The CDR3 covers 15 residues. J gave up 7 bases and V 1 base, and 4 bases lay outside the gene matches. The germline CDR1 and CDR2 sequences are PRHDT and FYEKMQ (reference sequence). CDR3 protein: CASSLAGTGSEKLFF. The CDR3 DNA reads TGTGCCAGCAGCTTAGCCGGGACAGGGAGTGAAAAACTGTTTTTT.

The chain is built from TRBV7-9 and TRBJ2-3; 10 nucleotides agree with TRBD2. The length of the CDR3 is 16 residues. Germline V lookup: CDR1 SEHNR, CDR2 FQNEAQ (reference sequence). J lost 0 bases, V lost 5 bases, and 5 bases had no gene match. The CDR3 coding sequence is TGTGCCAGCAGCGCCACTAGCGGGGTTAGCACAGATACGCAGTATTTT. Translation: CASSATSGVSTDTQYF.

CDR3 sequence (DNA): TGTGCCAGCAGCCTGACAGGGAACGTGTACGAGCAGTACTTC. It specifies CASSLTGNVYEQYF. The chain uses TRBV7-3 and TRBJ2-7; 7 positions agree with TRBD1. The V gene's germline CDR1 is SGHTA and CDR2 FQGTGA. After removal of 5 bases from V and 4 bases from J, the junction contained 8 bases not matched to a gene. The CDR3 covers 14 residues.

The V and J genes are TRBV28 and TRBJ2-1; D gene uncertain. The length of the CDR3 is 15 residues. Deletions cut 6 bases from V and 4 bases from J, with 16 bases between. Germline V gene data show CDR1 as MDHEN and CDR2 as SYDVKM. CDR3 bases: TGTGCCAGCAGAATTTCTTGGACCCATTACAATGAGCAGTTCTTC. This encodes CASRISWTHYNEQFF.

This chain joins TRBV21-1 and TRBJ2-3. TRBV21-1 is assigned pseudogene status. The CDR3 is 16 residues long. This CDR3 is CASSKGRTPSEDTQYF. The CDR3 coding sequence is TGTGCCAGCAGCAAAGGGAGGACACCCAGCGAAGATACGCAGTATTTT.

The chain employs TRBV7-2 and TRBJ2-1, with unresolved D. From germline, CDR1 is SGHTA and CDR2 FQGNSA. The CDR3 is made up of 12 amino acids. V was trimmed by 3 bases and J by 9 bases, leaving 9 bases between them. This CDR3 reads CASSFRSGEQFF. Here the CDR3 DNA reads TGTGCCAGCAGCTTTAGATCAGGTGAGCAGTTCTTC.

The CDR3 coding sequence is TGTGCCAGCAGCTCCGCTGGGACCTACGAGCAGTACTTC. Translation: CASSSAGTYEQYF. The J gene is TRBJ2-7, the V gene TRBV5-4; D is undetermined. V shed 3 bases and J shed 2 bases, with 9 bases lying between them. This CDR3 comprises 13 residues. In germline, CDR1 is SGHNT, CDR2 YYREEE (reference sequence).

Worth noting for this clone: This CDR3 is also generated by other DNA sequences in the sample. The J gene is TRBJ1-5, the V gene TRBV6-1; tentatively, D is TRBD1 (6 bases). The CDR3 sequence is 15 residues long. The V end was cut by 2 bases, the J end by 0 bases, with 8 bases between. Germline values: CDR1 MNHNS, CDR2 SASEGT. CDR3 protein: CASSENRDSNQPQHF. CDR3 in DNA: TGTGCCAGCAGTGAAAACAGGGATAGCAATCAGCCCCAGCATTTT.

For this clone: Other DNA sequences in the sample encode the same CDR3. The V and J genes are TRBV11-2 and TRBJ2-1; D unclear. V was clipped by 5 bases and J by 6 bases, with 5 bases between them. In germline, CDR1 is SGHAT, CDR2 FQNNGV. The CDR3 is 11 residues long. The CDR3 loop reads CASSPLNEQFF. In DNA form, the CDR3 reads TGTGCCAGCAGCCCTCTCAATGAGCAGTTCTTC.

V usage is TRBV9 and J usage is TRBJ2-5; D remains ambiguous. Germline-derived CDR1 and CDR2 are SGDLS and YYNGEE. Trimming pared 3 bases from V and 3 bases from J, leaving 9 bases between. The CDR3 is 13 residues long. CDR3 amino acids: CASSATWKETQYF. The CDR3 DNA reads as TGTGCCAGCAGCGCCACTTGGAAAGAGACCCAGTACTTC.

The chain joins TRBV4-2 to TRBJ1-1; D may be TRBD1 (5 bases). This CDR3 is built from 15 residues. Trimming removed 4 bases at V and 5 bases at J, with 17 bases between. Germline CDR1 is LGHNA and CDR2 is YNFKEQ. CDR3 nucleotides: TGTGCCAGCAGCCCCGCCCCTTCCCAGGGTACTGAAGCTTTCTTT. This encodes CASSPAPSQGTEAFF.

CDR3 protein: CASSHRDSGSYEQYF. DNA of the CDR3: TGTGCCAGCAGCCACCGGGACAGCGGAAGCTACGAGCAGTACTTC. The V gene is TRBV7-9, the J gene TRBJ2-7; 7 positions agree with TRBD1. The germline gives CDR1 SEHNR, CDR2 FQNEAQ (reference sequence). The trim removed 5 bases at V and 3 bases at J, leaving 10 bases unmatched. The CDR3 is 15 amino acids.